These 2 T cell receptor beta chains came from one sample sequenced in a study of T cell repertoires in cytomegalovirus infection. In TCRdb, the reads were re-called with MiXCR into one record per CDR3 protein. Altogether approximately 260,000 distinct CDR3 sequences are present, about a sixth being singletons, with the ten largest covering around 43%. Source material: CD8+ T cells from PBMCs. Receptors originate from a human donor in good health (CMV status not recorded). Some clones in this sample may be carry-over from other donors' samples.

The CDR3: CASSRYQGRPYEQYF. CDR3 in DNA: TGCGCCAGCAGCCGATACCAGGGTCGGCCCTACGAGCAGTACTTC. The rearrangement links TRBV5-1 to TRBJ2-7; TRBD1 might be the D (5 bases). The CDR3 is 15 residues long. Trimming pared 4 bases from V and 2 bases from J, leaving 16 bases between. Germline lookup yields CDR1 SGHRS and CDR2 YFSETQ.

The CDR3 is CASSESNIRDYGYTF. In DNA, the CDR3 is TGTGCCAGCAGTGAATCAAACATCCGGGACTATGGCTACACCTTC. The chain recombines TRBV25-1 with TRBJ1-2; no definite D call. The CDR3 contains 15 residues. The germline V gene encodes CDR1 MGHDK and CDR2 SYGVNS. Between the trimmed V and J ends, which lost 1 base and 3 bases, there was a span of 12 bases.